This T cell receptor beta chain appears in the sequencing data of a study of blood T cell repertoires in COVID-19. Germline assignment: CDR1 ENHRY and CDR2 SYGVKD. V dropped 11 bases and J dropped 3; count of bases not matched to a gene: 6. This CDR3 spans 13 amino acids. Profiling relied on immunoSEQ multiplex PCR, and the TCRdb table lists in-frame clones only, not all of them. The sample includes about 82,000 clones, 80% of them seen just once. This receptor was taken from a woman in her thirties or forties with active or convalescent COVID-19. The sample comprised peripheral blood. The chain is built from TRBV10-3 and TRBJ2-2; 7 bases are shared with TRBD2. The CDR3 DNA reads TGTGCCGCGGGACTACCAGACACCGGGGAGCTGTTTTTT. Translating gives CAAGLPDTGELFF.